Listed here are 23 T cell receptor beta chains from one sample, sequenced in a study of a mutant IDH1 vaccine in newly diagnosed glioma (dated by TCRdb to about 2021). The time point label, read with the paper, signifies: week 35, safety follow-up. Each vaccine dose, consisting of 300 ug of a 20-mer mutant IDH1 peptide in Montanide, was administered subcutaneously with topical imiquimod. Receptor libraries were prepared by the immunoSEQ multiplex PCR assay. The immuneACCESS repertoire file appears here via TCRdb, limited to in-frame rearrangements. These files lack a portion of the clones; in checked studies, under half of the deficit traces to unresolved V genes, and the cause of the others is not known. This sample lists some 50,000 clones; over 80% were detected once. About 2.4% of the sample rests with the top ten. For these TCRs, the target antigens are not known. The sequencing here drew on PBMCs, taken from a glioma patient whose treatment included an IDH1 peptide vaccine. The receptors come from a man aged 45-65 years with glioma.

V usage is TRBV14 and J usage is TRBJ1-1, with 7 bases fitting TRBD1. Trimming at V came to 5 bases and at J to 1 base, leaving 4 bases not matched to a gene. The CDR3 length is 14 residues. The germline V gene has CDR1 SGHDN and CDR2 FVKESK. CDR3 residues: CASSYYRGNTEAFF. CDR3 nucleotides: TGTGCCAGCAGCTACTACAGGGGGAACACTGAAGCTTTCTTT.

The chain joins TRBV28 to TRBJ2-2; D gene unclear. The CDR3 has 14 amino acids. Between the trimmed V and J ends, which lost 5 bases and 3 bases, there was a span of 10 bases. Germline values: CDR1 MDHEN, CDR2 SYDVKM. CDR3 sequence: CASSTRLHTGELFF. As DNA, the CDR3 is TGTGCCAGCAGTACCCGACTCCACACCGGGGAGCTGTTTTTT.

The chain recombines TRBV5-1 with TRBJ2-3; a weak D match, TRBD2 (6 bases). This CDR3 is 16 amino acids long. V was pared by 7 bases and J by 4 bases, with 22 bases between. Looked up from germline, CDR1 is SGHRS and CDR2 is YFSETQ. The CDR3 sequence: CASVPRPGVGADTQYF. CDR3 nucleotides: TGCGCCAGCGTTCCCCGACCGGGGGTCGGCGCAGATACGCAGTATTTT.

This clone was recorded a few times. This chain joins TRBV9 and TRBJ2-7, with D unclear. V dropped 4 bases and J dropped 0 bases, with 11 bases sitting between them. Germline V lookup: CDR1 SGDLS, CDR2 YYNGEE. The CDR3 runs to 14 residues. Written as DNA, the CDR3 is TGTGCCAGCAGCCTCGACTCAAGCTCCTACGAGCAGTACTTC. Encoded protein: CASSLDSSSYEQYF.

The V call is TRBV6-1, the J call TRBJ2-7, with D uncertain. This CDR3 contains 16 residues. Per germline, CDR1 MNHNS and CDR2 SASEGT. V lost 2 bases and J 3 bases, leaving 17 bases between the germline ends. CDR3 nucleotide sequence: TGTGCCAGCAGTGAACGAGCCTGGGCCAACTTCTACGAGCAGTACTTC. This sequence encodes CASSERAWANFYEQYF.

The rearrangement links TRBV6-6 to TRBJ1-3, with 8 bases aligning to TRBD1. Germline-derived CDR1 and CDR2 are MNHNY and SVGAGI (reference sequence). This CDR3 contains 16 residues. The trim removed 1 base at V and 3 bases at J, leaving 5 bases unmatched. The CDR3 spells CASSYWQGADGNTIYF. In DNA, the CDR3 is TGTGCCAGCAGTTACTGGCAGGGGGCAGATGGAAACACCATATATTTT.

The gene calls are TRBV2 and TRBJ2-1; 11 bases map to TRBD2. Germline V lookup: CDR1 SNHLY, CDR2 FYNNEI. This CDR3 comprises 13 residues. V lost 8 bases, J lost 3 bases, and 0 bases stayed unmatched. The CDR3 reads CASGTSGYNEQFF. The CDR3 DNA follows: TGTGCCAGCGGGACTAGCGGCTACAATGAGCAGTTCTTC.

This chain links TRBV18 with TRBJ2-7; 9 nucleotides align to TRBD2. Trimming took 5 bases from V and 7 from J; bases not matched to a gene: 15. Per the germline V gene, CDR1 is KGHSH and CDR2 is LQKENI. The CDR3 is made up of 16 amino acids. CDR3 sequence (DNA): TGTGCCAGCTCATCCTGGGTCGGCGGGAGGGCCCTAGAGCAGTACTTC. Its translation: CASSSWVGGRALEQYF. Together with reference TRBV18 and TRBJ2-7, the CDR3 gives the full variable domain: NAGVMQNPRHLVRRRGQEARLRCSPMKGHSHVYWYRQLPEEGLKFMVYLQKENIIDESGMPKERFSAEFPKEGPSILRIQQVVRGDSAAYFCASSSWVGGRALEQYFGPGTRLTVT.

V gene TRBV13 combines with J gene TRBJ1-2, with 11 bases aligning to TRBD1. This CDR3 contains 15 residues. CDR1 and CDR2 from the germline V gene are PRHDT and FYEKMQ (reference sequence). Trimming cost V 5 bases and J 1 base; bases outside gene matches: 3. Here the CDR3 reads CASSLGQGVNYGYTF. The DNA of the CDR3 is TGTGCCAGCAGCCTGGGACAGGGGGTTAACTATGGCTACACCTTC.

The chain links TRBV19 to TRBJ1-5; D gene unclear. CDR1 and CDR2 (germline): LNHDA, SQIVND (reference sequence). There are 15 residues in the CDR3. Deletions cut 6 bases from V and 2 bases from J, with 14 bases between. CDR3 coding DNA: TGTGCCAGTAGCCCGGTCACCGGAGGCAATCAGCCCCAGCATTTT. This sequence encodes CASSPVTGGNQPQHF.

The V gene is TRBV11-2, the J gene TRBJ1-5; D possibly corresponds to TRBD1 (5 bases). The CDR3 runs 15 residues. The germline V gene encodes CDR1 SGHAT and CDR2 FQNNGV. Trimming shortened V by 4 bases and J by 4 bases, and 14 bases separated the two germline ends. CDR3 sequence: CASSWGDGANQPQHF. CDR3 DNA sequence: TGTGCCAGCAGCTGGGGGGACGGAGCAAATCAGCCCCAGCATTTT.

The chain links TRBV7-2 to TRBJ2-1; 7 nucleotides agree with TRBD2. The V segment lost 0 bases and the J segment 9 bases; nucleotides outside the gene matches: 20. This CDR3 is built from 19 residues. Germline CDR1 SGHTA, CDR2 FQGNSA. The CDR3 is CASSLAIMQRGAGSTEQFF. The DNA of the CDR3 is TGTGCCAGCAGCTTAGCGATCATGCAGCGGGGAGCGGGATCTACTGAGCAGTTCTTC.

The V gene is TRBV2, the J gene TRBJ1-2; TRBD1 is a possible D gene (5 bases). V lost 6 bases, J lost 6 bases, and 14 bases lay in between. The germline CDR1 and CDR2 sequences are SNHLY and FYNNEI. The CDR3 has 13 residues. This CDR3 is CASSNGAGDGYTF. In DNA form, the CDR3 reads TGTGCCAGCAGCAACGGGGCCGGGGATGGCTACACCTTC.

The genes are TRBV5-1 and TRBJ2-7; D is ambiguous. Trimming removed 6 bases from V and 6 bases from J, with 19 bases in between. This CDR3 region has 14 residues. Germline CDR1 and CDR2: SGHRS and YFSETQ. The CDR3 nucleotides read TGCGCCAGCAATAATTTAGCAGCCGGAAGCGAGCAGTACTTC. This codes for CASNNLAAGSEQYF.

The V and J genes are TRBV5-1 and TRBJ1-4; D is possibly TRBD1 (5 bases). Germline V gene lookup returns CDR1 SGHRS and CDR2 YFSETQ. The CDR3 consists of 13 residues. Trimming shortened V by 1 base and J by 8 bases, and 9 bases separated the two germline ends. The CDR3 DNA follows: TGCGCCAGCAGCTTGAGACAGCAAGAAAAACTGTTTTTT. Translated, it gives CASSLRQQEKLFF.

The CDR3 DNA reads as TGTGCCAGCAGTTCGGCCGACAGGGGACGCAATCAGCCCCAGCATTTT. Amino acid sequence: CASSSADRGRNQPQHF. V gene TRBV28 combines with J gene TRBJ1-5; 8 bases are a match to TRBD1. The CDR3 is made up of 16 amino acids. The V gene's germline CDR1 is MDHEN and CDR2 SYDVKM. With 4 bases clipped from V and 2 bases from J, the junction kept 7 bases outside the gene matches.

CDR3 in amino acids: CASLRDSSGQNTGELFF. The CDR3 DNA follows: TGTGCCAGCCTACGGGACTCTAGCGGTCAGAACACCGGGGAGCTGTTTTTT. This sequence joins TRBV28 and TRBJ2-2; 7 nucleotides align to TRBD2. This CDR3 comprises 17 residues. From germline, CDR1 is MDHEN and CDR2 SYDVKM. V shed 8 bases and J 1 base; nucleotides not matched to a gene: 13.

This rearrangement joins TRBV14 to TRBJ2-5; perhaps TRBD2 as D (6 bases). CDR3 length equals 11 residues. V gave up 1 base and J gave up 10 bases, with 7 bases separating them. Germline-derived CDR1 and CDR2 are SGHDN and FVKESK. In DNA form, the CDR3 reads TGTGCCAGCAGCCAAGGGGGGGACCAGTACTTC. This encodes CASSQGGDQYF.

CDR3 sequence (DNA): TGCGCCAGCAGCCCTGACAGTGGAACGTACGAGCAGTACTTC. Its protein product is CASSPDSGTYEQYF. The rearrangement joins TRBV5-1 to TRBJ2-7; TRBD1 might be the D (5 bases). From germline, CDR1 is SGHRS and CDR2 YFSETQ. The CDR3 is 14 amino acids. Trimming took 4 bases from V and 4 from J, leaving 15 bases between them. The full variable domain, completed using reference TRBV5-1 and TRBJ2-7, is KAGVTQTPRYLIKTRGQQVTLSCSPISGHRSVSWYQQTPGQGLQFLFEYFSETQRNKGNFPGRFSGRQFSNSRSEMNVSTLELGDSALYLCASSPDSGTYEQYFGPGTRLTVT.

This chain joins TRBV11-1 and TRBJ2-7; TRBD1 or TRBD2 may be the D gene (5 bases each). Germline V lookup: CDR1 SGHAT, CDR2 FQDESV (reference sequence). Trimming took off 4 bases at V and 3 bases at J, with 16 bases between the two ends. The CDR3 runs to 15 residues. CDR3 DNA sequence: TGTGCCAGCAGCTCCGGGACGCTCCAAATCTACGAGCAGTACTTC. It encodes CASSSGTLQIYEQYF. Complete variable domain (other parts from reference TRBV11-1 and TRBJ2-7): EAEVAQSPRYKITEKSQAVAFWCDPISGHATLYWYRQILGQGPELLVQFQDESVVDDSQLPKDRFSAERLKGVDSTLKIQPAELGDSAMYLCASSSGTLQIYEQYFGPGTRLTVT.

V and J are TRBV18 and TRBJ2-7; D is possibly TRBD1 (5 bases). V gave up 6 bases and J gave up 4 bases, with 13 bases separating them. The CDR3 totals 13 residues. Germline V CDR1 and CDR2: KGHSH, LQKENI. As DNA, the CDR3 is TGTGCCAGCTCCCAGGACACGATGTACGAGCAGTACTTC. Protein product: CASSQDTMYEQYF.

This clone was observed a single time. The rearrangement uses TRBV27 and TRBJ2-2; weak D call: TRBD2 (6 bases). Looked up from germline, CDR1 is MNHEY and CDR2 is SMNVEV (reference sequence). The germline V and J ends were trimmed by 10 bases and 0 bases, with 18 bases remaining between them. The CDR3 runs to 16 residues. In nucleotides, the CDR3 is TGTGCCACCATTGGATGGGGGGACGCGAACACCGGGGAGCTGTTTTTT. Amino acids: CATIGWGDANTGELFF.

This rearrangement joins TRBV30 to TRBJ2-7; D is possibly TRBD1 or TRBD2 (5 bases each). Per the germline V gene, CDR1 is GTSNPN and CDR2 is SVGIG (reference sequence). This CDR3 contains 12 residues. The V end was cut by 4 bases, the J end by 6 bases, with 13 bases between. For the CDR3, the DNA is TGTGCCTGGACAAGGCACGGGGCCGAGCAGTACTTC. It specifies CAWTRHGAEQYF.